This TCR beta chain stems from a study of blood T cell repertoires in COVID-19 (dated by TCRdb to 2018 to 2020). The study in broad terms: Samples from collaborators originated in the United States, Italy and Spain and spanned both the acute and convalescent phases of COVID-19. The repertoires were released in a freely available public database meant as a resource for research on the immune response to SARS-CoV-2. A de-identified subject ID, COVID-19 status, age in years and sex were almost always included in the sample metadata. Where available, HLA class I and class II types were taken from metadata supplied by the sample provider and were not determined by assay-based typing. Subjects who had been exposed to COVID-19, were actively infected with it, or had recovered from it provided the deeply sampled blood TCRbeta repertoires that made up the dataset. The prospective study material was composed of cDNA or gDNA derived from T cells, B-cell-depleted T cells, or PBMCs. Samples were obtained from the ongoing ImmuneRACE study (first 160 participants) and from 950 to 1,500 subjects provided by 6 global collaborators. On the study overall, not on this receptor specifically: Clinical and demographic metadata were provided uncurated, with the amount varying by source and participant.

Collaborating institutions collected whole blood in K2EDTA tubes following their own protocols. For TCRbeta analysis, collaborator samples were shipped as frozen whole blood, as isolated PBMCs, or as DNA extracted from either sample type. On this clone: Its antigen remains undetermined. Per-base qualities were not stored, and no clone one base away is much larger.

Based on the germline V gene, the CDR1 and CDR2 sequences are SNHLY and FYNNEI. The CDR3 numbers 13 residues from cysteine through phenylalanine. The DNA shown is the 39-base CDR3, in frame from base 1. The junction shows trimming of 7 bases on V and 7 bases on J, and the gene matches do not reach 8 bases of it. TCRbeta CDR3 regions were amplified from genomic DNA by means of the immunoSEQ Assay, a bias-controlled multiplex PCR. The authors' pipeline ran thus. The number of nucleated cells in each sample was estimated by amplification of reference gene primers within the assay. To quantify the absolute abundance of each unique TCRbeta CDR3 rearrangement, sequence reads were collapsed and filtered. For each sample, productive Simpson clonality was calculated as the square root of Simpson's diversity index over productive rearrangements. TCRdb's version of the immuneACCESS table is confined to in-frame rearrangements and falls short of the full clone set. An unresolved V gene accounts for under half of the shortfall where checked; the remainder is of unknown origin. Clone size and V and J calls were adopted from that table, with D and trimming inferred from the DNA. The sample includes some 21,000 clones, with 75% to 95% observed a single time. Roughly 18% of the sample goes to the ten largest clones.

This clonotype was sampled from a human donor in a cohort sampled during active COVID-19. Sequences were obtained from peripheral blood. The chain is encoded by TRBV2 joined to TRBJ1-2, with TRBD1 identical over 8 junction bases. For the CDR3, the sequence is CASTPGQVAGYTF. Read as DNA, the sequence is TGTGCCAGCACGCCGGGACAGGTGGCTGGCTACACCTTC.